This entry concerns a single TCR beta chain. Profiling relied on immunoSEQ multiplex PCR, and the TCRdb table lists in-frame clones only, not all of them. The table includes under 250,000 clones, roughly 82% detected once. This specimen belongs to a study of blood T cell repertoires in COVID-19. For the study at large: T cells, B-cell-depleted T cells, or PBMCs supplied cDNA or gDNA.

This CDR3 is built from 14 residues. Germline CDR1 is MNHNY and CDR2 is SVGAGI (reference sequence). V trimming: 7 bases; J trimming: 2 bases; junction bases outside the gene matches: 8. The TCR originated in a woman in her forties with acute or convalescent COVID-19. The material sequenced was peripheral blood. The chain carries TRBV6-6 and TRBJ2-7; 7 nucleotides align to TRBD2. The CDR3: CASTLGGITYEQYF. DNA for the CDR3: TGTGCCAGCACCCTGGGAGGGATTACCTACGAGCAGTACTTC.